The TCR beta chain described here comes from a study of T-cell memory formation after mild COVID-19. Study in general: TCR clusters were mostly confined to one donor each. Study-level results: A balance of CD4 and CD8 characterized clones contracting day 15 to 85, whereas later expanders leaned CD4+. Some clones that responded turned up in pre-infection memory, which suggests that cross-reactive memory joined in.

This clonotype was seen only a few times. The antigen is not known. A single record per CDR3 protein comes from TCRdb applying MiXCR to the 5' RACE reads. The sample has approximately 290,000 distinct CDR3 sequences; 19% are singletons. Germline CDR1 and CDR2: SGHVS and FQNEAQ. The germline V and J ends were trimmed by 5 bases and 0 bases, with 22 bases remaining between them. The CDR3 loop spans 18 amino acids. The sample consisted of PBMCs or a T cell subset sorted from them (not recorded which). The rearrangement uses TRBV7-8 and TRBJ1-1; D might be TRBD1 (6 bases). This receptor was obtained from a man between 18 and 35 years old who had mild COVID-19 (a few samples of this study predate the infection). Cell type and time point are not known. This CDR3 reads CASSLVPPGQSMNTEAFF. The CDR3, as DNA: TGTGCCAGCAGCCTAGTCCCCCCTGGACAGAGTATGAACACTGAAGCTTTCTTT.